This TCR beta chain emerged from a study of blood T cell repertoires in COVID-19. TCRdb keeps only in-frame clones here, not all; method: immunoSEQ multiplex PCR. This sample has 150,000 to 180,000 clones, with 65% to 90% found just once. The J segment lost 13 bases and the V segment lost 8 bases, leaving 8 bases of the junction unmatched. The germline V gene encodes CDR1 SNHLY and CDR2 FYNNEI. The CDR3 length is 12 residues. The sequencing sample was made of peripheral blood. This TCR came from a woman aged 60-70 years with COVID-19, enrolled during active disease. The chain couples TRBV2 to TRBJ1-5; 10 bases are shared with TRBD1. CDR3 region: CASGQGEQTQHF. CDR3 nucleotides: TGTGCCAGCGGACAGGGGGAACAAACTCAGCATTTT.